The clone carrying this T cell receptor beta chain appeared a single time. The data originate from a study of OX40 agonist ivuxolimab in advanced cancers. Trimming shortened V by 4 bases and J by 1 base, and 8 bases separated the two germline ends. The CDR3 length is 13 residues. CDR1 is SGHNT, CDR2 YYREEE, per germline (reference sequence). This table comes from immunoSEQ multiplex PCR, and its TCRdb copy is limited to in-frame clones, with some not included. In the table there are fewer than 85,000 clones, around four fifths of which are singletons. The input for sequencing was CD4+ or CD8+ T cells sorted from blood, taken in a trial of the OX40 agonist ivuxolimab. The chain uses TRBV5-4 and TRBJ1-1; unclear D gene. The TCR originated in an adult with an advanced solid tumor such as melanoma, head and neck, liver or kidney cancer. DNA for the CDR3: TGTGCCAGCAGCAAAGCAGGGAACACTGAAGCTTTCTTT. Translating gives CASSKAGNTEAFF. The complete variable domain, with remaining parts taken from reference TRBV5-4 and TRBJ1-1, reads ETGVTQSPTHLIKTRGQQVTLRCSSQSGHNTVSWYQQALGQGPQFIFQYYREEENGRGNFPPRFSGLQFPNYSSELNVNALELDDSALYLCASSKAGNTEAFFGQGTRLTVV.